A single sample is the source of the 26 T cell receptor beta chains below, sequenced in a study of shared clonotypes between healthy human individuals. Assay: immunoSEQ multiplex PCR; the TCRdb copy retains only in-frame clones and omits some. The sample lists about 1 million clones; around 74% were seen once. Specimen: memory CD4+ T cells sorted from blood. The subset was: CD45RA-negative fraction. Receptors originate from a man between 18 and 35 years old in good health.

V and J are TRBV5-1 and TRBJ2-2; D remains unclear. This CDR3 has 15 residues. Germline CDR1 SGHRS, CDR2 YFSETQ. Trimming cost V 1 base and J 0 bases, with 7 bases left between them. The CDR3 sequence: CASSLLLSNTGELFF. For the CDR3, the DNA is TGCGCCAGCAGCTTGTTATTGTCGAACACCGGGGAGCTGTTTTTT.

The chain links TRBV5-1 to TRBJ2-1; 7 bases are a match to TRBD1. The CDR3 runs to 16 residues. V was clipped by 4 bases and J by 1 base; unmatched bases: 8. CDR1 is SGHRS, CDR2 YFSETQ, per germline. CDR3 loop: CASSNWDRSSYNEQFF. CDR3 DNA sequence: TGCGCCAGCAGCAACTGGGACAGATCTTCCTACAATGAGCAGTTCTTC.

This clone was counted only a few times. The chain employs TRBV5-1 and TRBJ1-2; weak D call: TRBD1 (5 bases). Trimming pared 2 bases from V and 2 bases from J, leaving 13 bases between. The CDR3 contains 15 residues. Germline lookup yields CDR1 SGHRS and CDR2 YFSETQ. Written as DNA, the CDR3 is TGCGCCAGCAGCTTATCAGGGCAAGGCAACTATGGCTACACCTTC. It is translated as CASSLSGQGNYGYTF.

This rearrangement joins TRBV5-5 to TRBJ1-6; D ambiguous. Deletions cut 0 bases from V and 6 bases from J, with 13 bases between. Germline V gene sequence: CDR1 SGHKS, CDR2 YYEKEE (reference sequence). The CDR3 spans 16 residues. The CDR3, as DNA: TGTGCCAGCAGCTTGGGGCCGGACGTTCTTAATTCACCCCTCCACTTT. Translating it yields CASSLGPDVLNSPLHF. Based on the CDR3 plus reference TRBV5-5 and TRBJ1-6, the full variable domain is DAGVTQSPTHLIKTRGQQVTLRCSPISGHKSVSWYQQVLGQGPQFIFQYYEKEERGRGNFPDRFSARQFPNYSSELNVNALLLGDSALYLCASSLGPDVLNSPLHFGNGTRLTVT.

V and J are TRBV5-1 and TRBJ2-5; no clear D. Trimming left V 2 bases short and J 5 bases short, with 7 bases between. Germline V gene lookup returns CDR1 SGHRS and CDR2 YFSETQ. The length of the CDR3 is 12 residues. The CDR3 nucleotides are TGCGCCAGCAGCTTCCAGATGGAGACCCAGTACTTC. It translates to CASSFQMETQYF.

The chain combines TRBV28 with TRBJ2-1; 9 nucleotides agree with TRBD2. Germline CDR1 is MDHEN and CDR2 is SYDVKM. V trimming: 6 bases; J trimming: 1 base; junction bases outside the gene matches: 4. The CDR3 covers 15 residues. This chain's CDR3 is CASRSSGGSYNEQFF. For the CDR3, the DNA is TGTGCCAGCAGAAGTAGCGGGGGTTCCTACAATGAGCAGTTCTTC.

The rearrangement joins TRBV5-1 to TRBJ1-5; TRBD1 matches at 8 bases. The CDR3 has 17 amino acids. In germline, CDR1 is SGHRS, CDR2 YFSETQ. Losses at the gene ends were 0 bases for V and 4 bases for J; bases not matched to a gene: 9. As DNA, the CDR3 is TGCGCCAGCAGCTTGGGGCCAGAACAGGGGGATAATCAGCCCCAGCATTTT. Amino acids: CASSLGPEQGDNQPQHF.

The J gene is TRBJ2-5, the V gene TRBV6-1; 11 bases fit TRBD2. The CDR3 runs 16 residues. Germline lookup yields CDR1 MNHNS and CDR2 SASEGT. The ends lost 4 bases at V and 7 bases at J; junction bases unmatched: 11. The chain's CDR3 is CASSGALAGGPRTQYF. In DNA, the CDR3 is TGTGCCAGCAGTGGCGCCTTAGCGGGAGGGCCCAGGACCCAGTACTTC.

This chain uses TRBV14 with TRBJ2-1, with D uncertain. Germline-derived CDR1 and CDR2 are SGHDN and FVKESK. Trimming removed 2 bases at V and 2 bases at J, with 7 bases between. The length of the CDR3 is 14 residues. The CDR3 DNA reads TGTGCCAGCAGCCAACGGGTGGCCTACAATGAGCAGTTCTTC. Amino acids: CASSQRVAYNEQFF.

DNA for the CDR3: TGCGCCAGCAGCCAACAAACGGGGGGGTCCCAAGAGACCCAGTACTTC. Translating gives CASSQQTGGSQETQYF. This chain uses TRBV4-3 with TRBJ2-5; 8 nucleotides align to TRBD2. Looked up from germline, CDR1 is LGHNA and CDR2 is YSLEER. This CDR3 has 16 amino acids. J was trimmed by 1 base and V by 2 bases; bases with no gene match: 6.

This clone was detected only once. V usage is TRBV9 and J usage is TRBJ1-4; tentative D call: TRBD1 (5 bases). The germline V gene has CDR1 SGDLS and CDR2 YYNGEE. The V gene lost 4 bases and the J gene lost 7 bases, with 11 bases spanning the gap. CDR3 length: 13 residues. CDR3 DNA: TGTGCCAGCAGCCCCCCGGGGGGTGAAAAACTGTTTTTT. Amino acids: CASSPPGGEKLFF.

This chain links TRBV19 with TRBJ1-6, with D possibly TRBD1 on 5 matching bases. V dropped 10 bases and J dropped 8 bases, with 18 bases sitting between them. The CDR3 covers 14 residues. Germline V gene data show CDR1 as LNHDA and CDR2 as SQIVND (reference sequence). Here the CDR3 reads CATHVGQGDSPLHF. The CDR3, as DNA: TGTGCCACCCACGTGGGGCAGGGAGATTCACCCCTCCACTTT.

The chain recombines TRBV5-6 with TRBJ2-2; D possibly corresponds to TRBD1 (5 bases). V lost 5 bases and J 4 bases, leaving 12 bases between the germline ends. The CDR3 covers 14 residues. Germline V CDR1 and CDR2: SGHDT, YYEEEE. The CDR3 nucleotides read TGTGCCAGCAGGGAAGTAGGGGCCACCGGGGAGCTGTTTTTT. The encoded protein is CASREVGATGELFF.

The chain uses TRBV28 and TRBJ2-5, with D possibly being TRBD1 or TRBD2 (5 bases each). Trimming took off 8 bases at V and 3 bases at J, with 13 bases between the two ends. From germline, CDR1 is MDHEN and CDR2 SYDVKM. CDR3 length: 13 residues. For the CDR3, the DNA is TGTGCCAGCCAAGGGACGCCTGAAGAGACCCAGTACTTC. Protein sequence: CASQGTPEETQYF.

This chain connects TRBV6-6 to TRBJ1-6, with no clear D. Trimming stripped 2 bases from V and 5 bases from J, with 4 bases between. Germline lookup yields CDR1 MNHNY and CDR2 SVGAGI (reference sequence). This CDR3 is 13 amino acids long. The CDR3 sequence is CASSYADNSPLHF. CDR3 coding DNA: TGTGCCAGCAGTTACGCGGATAATTCACCCCTCCACTTT.

The CDR3 nucleotides read TGTGCCAGCTGGTCTCAGAGCAATCAGCCCCAGCATTTT. Its translation: CASWSQSNQPQHF. V and J are TRBV6-1 and TRBJ1-5; D ambiguous. Germline-derived CDR1 and CDR2 are MNHNS and SASEGT. This CDR3 has 13 amino acids. V gave up 8 bases and J gave up 1 base, with 9 bases separating them.

This clone came up a few times. V and J are TRBV28 and TRBJ1-5; D gene unclear. Between the trimmed V and J ends, which lost 6 bases and 4 bases, there was a span of 4 bases. Germline assignment: CDR1 MDHEN and CDR2 SYDVKM. There are 11 residues in the CDR3. The CDR3 sequence is CASSPNQPQHF. The CDR3 region has the DNA TGTGCCAGCAGCCCGAATCAGCCCCAGCATTTT.

The chain combines TRBV5-1 with TRBJ2-7; D remains ambiguous. Trimming took off 1 base at V and 2 bases at J, with 10 bases between the two ends. The CDR3 length is 14 residues. CDR1 SGHRS and CDR2 YFSETQ come from the germline V gene. The CDR3 protein is CASSLNTVPYEQYF. DNA of the CDR3: TGCGCCAGCAGCTTGAATACAGTCCCCTACGAGCAGTACTTC.

The sample holds a few counts of this clone. The chain employs TRBV6-1 and TRBJ1-4; D gene unclear. V lost 11 bases to trimming and J lost 2 bases, with 15 bases between them. The germline CDR1 and CDR2 sequences are MNHNS and SASEGT. The CDR3 spans 14 residues. This CDR3 is CAASTAGTNEKLFF. CDR3 coding DNA: TGTGCCGCCTCCACGGCGGGGACTAATGAAAAACTGTTTTTT.

This clone turned up a few times. The J gene is TRBJ2-7, the V gene TRBV7-9; D is undetermined. The CDR3 is made up of 12 amino acids. The germline V and J ends were trimmed by 5 bases and 6 bases, with 11 bases remaining between them. Per the germline V gene, CDR1 is SEHNR and CDR2 is FQNEAQ (reference sequence). The CDR3 loop is CASSPDISEQYF. CDR3 bases: TGTGCCAGCAGCCCCGATATTTCCGAGCAGTACTTC.

J is TRBJ2-1 and V is TRBV9; tentative D call: TRBD2 (6 bases). The CDR3 is made up of 12 amino acids. The germline gives CDR1 SGDLS, CDR2 YYNGEE. Trimming took off 3 bases at V and 8 bases at J, with 9 bases between the two ends. The CDR3 loop reads CASSGEAHEQFF. CDR3 sequence (DNA): TGTGCCAGCAGCGGGGAGGCGCATGAGCAGTTCTTC.

The J gene is TRBJ2-2, the V gene TRBV11-2; D call uncertain. This CDR3 is 14 amino acids long. The germline V gene has CDR1 SGHAT and CDR2 FQNNGV. Trimming shortened V by 5 bases and J by 4 bases, and 11 bases separated the two germline ends. CDR3 region: CASSPALSTGELFF. DNA of the CDR3: TGTGCCAGCAGCCCTGCTCTTAGCACCGGGGAGCTGTTTTTT.

The rearrangement joins TRBV5-1 to TRBJ2-7; 11 bases agree with TRBD2. V shed 1 base and J 3 bases; nucleotides not matched to a gene: 3. The CDR3 totals 15 residues. Per the germline V gene, CDR1 is SGHRS and CDR2 is YFSETQ. CDR3 residues: CASSLLAGGDYEQYF. The CDR3 nucleotides are TGCGCCAGCAGCTTGCTAGCGGGAGGTGACTACGAGCAGTACTTC.

This clone was observed a handful of times. The V and J genes are TRBV13 and TRBJ2-7; no reliable D call. Germline values: CDR1 PRHDT, CDR2 FYEKMQ (reference sequence). The length of the CDR3 is 16 residues. Between the trimmed V and J ends, which lost 5 bases and 4 bases, there was a span of 21 bases. CDR3 in amino acids: CASSAKPVRDGYEQYF. Here the CDR3 DNA reads TGTGCCAGCAGCGCCAAGCCGGTTCGCGATGGGTACGAGCAGTACTTC. The full variable domain, its missing parts supplied by reference TRBV13 and TRBJ2-7, is AAGVIQSPRHLIKEKRETATLKCYPIPRHDTVYWYQQGPGQDPQFLISFYEKMQSDKGSIPDRFSAQQFSDYHSELNMSSLELGDSALYFCASSAKPVRDGYEQYFGPGTRLTVT.

This clone was counted between two and nine times. V and J are TRBV4-1 and TRBJ2-2, with 7 bases aligning to TRBD1. The junction had 7 bases not matched to a gene; V was cut back by 4 bases and J by 2 bases. Per germline, CDR1 MGHRA and CDR2 YSYEKL. The CDR3 runs to 16 residues. CDR3 sequence: CASSLSGTVNTGELFF. The CDR3 DNA reads as TGCGCCAGCAGCCTTTCCGGGACAGTAAACACCGGGGAGCTGTTTTTT.

This clone was picked up a small number of times. The rearrangement links TRBV4-1 to TRBJ2-3, with 9 bases identical to TRBD1. Germline V gene data show CDR1 as MGHRA and CDR2 as YSYEKL. The J segment lost 4 bases and the V segment lost 6 bases, leaving 8 bases of the junction unmatched. This CDR3 comprises 15 residues. CDR3 sequence (DNA): TGCGCCAGCAGGTACCGGGGACAGGGTTCAGATACGCAGTATTTT. The encoded protein is CASRYRGQGSDTQYF.